The 24 T cell receptor beta chains listed next were all sequenced from one sample in a study of blood T cell repertoires in COVID-19. TCRdb's copy holds only in-frame clones and misses some; the assay was immunoSEQ multiplex PCR. The table includes around 200,000 clones, roughly 80% detected once. Source material: peripheral blood. All receptors come from a man aged 45-65 years who had recovered from COVID-19.

This chain links TRBV14 with TRBJ2-1; 9 bases are shared with TRBD2. This CDR3 spans 15 amino acids. After removal of 1 base from V and 4 bases from J, the junction contained 2 bases not matched to a gene. Germline CDR1 SGHDN, CDR2 FVKESK. This chain's CDR3 is CASSQVAGAYNEQFF. In nucleotides, the CDR3 is TGTGCCAGCAGCCAAGTAGCGGGAGCTTACAATGAGCAGTTCTTC.

The table lists this clone with a few counts. J is TRBJ2-1 and V is TRBV2; the match to TRBD2 covers 8 bases. Germline V gene data show CDR1 as SNHLY and CDR2 as FYNNEI. CDR3 length equals 15 residues. Trimming took 3 bases from V and 2 from J; bases not matched to a gene: 3. This chain's CDR3 is CASSESSGPYNEQFF. CDR3 DNA sequence: TGTGCCAGCAGTGAGTCTAGCGGGCCCTACAATGAGCAGTTCTTC.

V and J are TRBV9 and TRBJ2-1, with TRBD2 identical over 12 bases. This CDR3 is 16 amino acids long. V trimming: 3 bases; J trimming: 4 bases; junction bases outside the gene matches: 5. The germline CDR1 and CDR2 sequences are SGDLS and YYNGEE. The CDR3: CASSARGTSGYNEQFF. As DNA, the CDR3 is TGTGCCAGCAGCGCCAGGGGGACTAGCGGGTACAATGAGCAGTTCTTC.

The rearrangement uses TRBV21-1 and TRBJ1-1. TRBV21-1 corresponds to a pseudogene. The CDR3 is 15 residues long. The CDR3 sequence is CASSNGVAMNTEAFF. The DNA for the CDR3 is TGTGCCAGCAGCAACGGGGTAGCAATGAACACTGAAGCTTTCTTT.

V and J are TRBV10-3 and TRBJ2-1, with D perhaps TRBD2 (5 bases). This CDR3 is built from 12 residues. The germline CDR1 and CDR2 sequences are ENHRY and SYGVKD. Trimming removed 6 bases from V and 9 bases from J, with 12 bases in between. This CDR3 is CAIRPSGGEQFF. The CDR3, as DNA: TGTGCCATCAGACCGAGCGGTGGTGAGCAGTTCTTC.

The genes are TRBV19 and TRBJ2-5; 7 positions match TRBD1. The germline gives CDR1 LNHDA, CDR2 SQIVND (reference sequence). This CDR3 region has 13 residues. With 8 bases clipped from V and 5 bases from J, the junction kept 8 bases outside the gene matches. The CDR3 nucleotides read TGTGCCAGTCGGACAGGCGCCGGGGAGACCCAGTACTTC. Translation gives CASRTGAGETQYF.

The chain recombines TRBV10-2 with TRBJ1-2, with D uncertain. CDR3 size: 16 residues. V was trimmed by 0 bases and J by 4 bases, leaving 15 bases between them. Per germline, CDR1 WSHSY and CDR2 SAAADI. In DNA form, the CDR3 reads TGCGCCAGCAGTGAGTCGACCACGGGTAGTGGCTATGGCTACACCTTC. It yields the protein CASSESTTGSGYGYTF.

The chain carries TRBV7-6 and TRBJ2-2; 8 nucleotides match TRBD2. Germline CDR1 SGHVS, CDR2 FNYEAQ. The CDR3 totals 16 residues. Trimming cost V 4 bases and J 4 bases; bases outside gene matches: 8. Here the CDR3 DNA reads TGTGCCAGCAGCTCCCAGGGTAGCGGGACCACCGGGGAGCTGTTTTTT. Protein sequence: CASSSQGSGTTGELFF.

This chain links TRBV11-3 with TRBJ2-3, with 8 bases aligning to TRBD1. The germline CDR1 and CDR2 sequences are SGHNT and YENEEA. Unmatched junction bases numbered 1, after V lost 1 base and J lost 1 base. CDR3 size: 15 residues. This CDR3 is CASSLVTGGTDTQYF. DNA for the CDR3: TGTGCCAGCAGCTTAGTGACAGGGGGCACAGATACGCAGTATTTT. Variable domain in full (rest from reference TRBV11-3 and TRBJ2-3): EAGVVQSPRYKIIEKKQPVAFWCNPISGHNTLYWYLQNLGQGPELLIRYENEEAVDDSQLPKDRFSAERLKGVDSTLKIQPAELGDSAVYLCASSLVTGGTDTQYFGPGTRLTVL.

The genes are TRBV6-6 and TRBJ2-2, with 8 nucleotides matching TRBD2. There are 13 residues in the CDR3. The V gene's germline CDR1 is MNHNY and CDR2 SVGAGI (reference sequence). The J segment lost 3 bases and the V segment lost 7 bases, leaving 1 base of the junction unmatched. CDR3 protein: CASIAGHTGELFF. CDR3 coding DNA: TGTGCCAGCATAGCGGGGCACACCGGGGAGCTGTTTTTT.

In its sample, this clone was seen a few times. The chain uses TRBV29-1 and TRBJ2-7; TRBD1 agrees at 10 bases. The CDR3 consists of 13 residues. Germline CDR1 and CDR2: SQVTM and ANQGSEA. V dropped 4 bases and J dropped 7; count of bases not matched to a gene: 7. This CDR3 reads CSVVDRGFEEQYF. Written as DNA, the CDR3 is TGCAGCGTTGTGGACAGGGGGTTCGAGGAGCAGTACTTC.

The V call is TRBV19, the J call TRBJ2-4, with D possibly being TRBD1 (6 bases). V shed 5 bases and J shed 8 bases, with 16 bases lying between them. Germline loops: CDR1 LNHDA, CDR2 SQIVND (reference sequence). The CDR3 runs to 14 residues. The CDR3 sequence is CASSLQGNVDIQYF. CDR3 nucleotide sequence: TGTGCCAGTAGTCTACAGGGTAATGTAGACATTCAGTACTTC.

The chain joins TRBV29-1 to TRBJ1-4, with D maybe TRBD1 (5 bases). The germline V gene encodes CDR1 SQVTM and CDR2 ANQGSEA. Trimming took 3 bases from V and 1 from J, leaving 12 bases between them. The CDR3 consists of 15 residues. Here the CDR3 DNA reads TGCAGCGTTGATTCCGGGGGGGGAACTAATGAAAAACTGTTTTTT. Translated: CSVDSGGGTNEKLFF.

This clone was recorded a few times. The chain is built from TRBV29-1 and TRBJ1-2; 7 nucleotides match TRBD1. Per germline, CDR1 SQVTM and CDR2 ANQGSEA. The CDR3 is 12 residues long. After removal of 6 bases from V and 3 bases from J, the junction contained 4 bases not matched to a gene. Here the CDR3 reads CSVDREHYGYTF. The CDR3 region has the DNA TGCAGCGTCGACAGGGAACACTATGGCTACACCTTC.

The table lists this clone with a count of one. The V call is TRBV5-5, the J call TRBJ1-4; 7 positions agree with TRBD1. The CDR3 spans 16 residues. Germline V lookup: CDR1 SGHKS, CDR2 YYEKEE (reference sequence). Trimming cost V 5 bases and J 4 bases; bases outside gene matches: 11. This chain's CDR3 is CASSFFITGDNEKLFF. The CDR3, as DNA: TGTGCCAGCAGTTTTTTTATAACAGGGGATAATGAAAAACTGTTTTTT.

The table lists this clone with a few counts. The chain carries TRBV28 and TRBJ1-2; 10 nucleotides line up with TRBD1. The length of the CDR3 is 14 residues. CDR1 MDHEN and CDR2 SYDVKM come from the germline V gene. V shed 6 bases and J 1 base; nucleotides not matched to a gene: 2. The CDR3 nucleotides are TGTGCCAGCAGCGGGACAGGGGTTAACTATGGCTACACCTTC. This translates into CASSGTGVNYGYTF.

This clone is a singleton in its sample. This chain links TRBV2 with TRBJ2-2; 7 nucleotides align to TRBD1. The V segment lost 1 base and the J segment 4 bases; nucleotides outside the gene matches: 6. CDR1 is SNHLY and CDR2 is FYNNEI in the germline V gene. The CDR3 runs to 16 residues. The CDR3 DNA is TGTGCCAGCAGTGAAGAAGGGGGCAGGTTCACCGGGGAGCTGTTTTTT. Translated: CASSEEGGRFTGELFF.

The chain is built from TRBV4-2 and TRBJ1-2, with TRBD1 matching 9 bases. This CDR3 has 15 residues. Germline trimming cut 3 bases from V and 3 bases from J; bases unmatched to any gene: 5. Germline V gene sequence: CDR1 LGHNA, CDR2 YNFKEQ. The CDR3 loop is CASSHSDRGDYGYTF. CDR3 nucleotide sequence: TGTGCCAGCAGCCACTCAGACAGGGGGGACTATGGCTACACCTTC.

This chain joins TRBV19 and TRBJ1-5; D is perhaps TRBD1 (6 bases). V was clipped by 5 bases and J by 6 bases, with 29 bases between them. Germline CDR1 LNHDA, CDR2 SQIVND (reference sequence). CDR3 length: 19 residues. In DNA form, the CDR3 reads TGTGCCAGTAGTGCCCATAGAGGACAGAGGCTCATAGGGGGTCAGCCCCAGCATTTT. This translates into CASSAHRGQRLIGGQPQHF.

The gene calls are TRBV2 and TRBJ2-5; TRBD2 aligns across 12 bases. This CDR3 spans 15 amino acids. The germline V gene has CDR1 SNHLY and CDR2 FYNNEI. After removal of 6 bases from V and 1 base from J, the junction contained 3 bases not matched to a gene. DNA for the CDR3: TGTGCCAGCAGACCACTAGCGGGAGGCCAAGAGACCCAGTACTTC. Translating it yields CASRPLAGGQETQYF. Drawing the rest from reference TRBV2 and TRBJ2-5, the complete variable domain is EPEVTQTPSHQVTQMGQEVILRCVPISNHLYFYWYRQILGQKVEFLVSFYNNEISEKSEIFDDQFSVERPDGSNFTLKIRSTKLEDSAMYFCASRPLAGGQETQYFGPGTRLLVL.

The chain carries TRBV6-5 and TRBJ1-6, with 9 bases that match TRBD1. The CDR3 has 14 residues. The V and J ends lost 6 bases and 13 bases, in that order; junction bases with no gene match: 10. CDR1 and CDR2 (germline): MNHEY, SVGAGI. CDR3 DNA sequence: TGTGCCAGCAGCTTGGGACAGGGAAGTTTCCCCCTCCACTTT. It specifies CASSLGQGSFPLHF.

The chain links TRBV18 to TRBJ2-2; 7 bases fit TRBD1. Looked up from germline, CDR1 is KGHSH and CDR2 is LQKENI. The CDR3 totals 16 residues. V was pared by 3 bases and J by 2 bases, with 6 bases of the junction left unmatched. For the CDR3, the DNA is TGTGCCAGCTCACCGTCGACAGGGAGAAACACCGGGGAGCTGTTTTTT. This encodes CASSPSTGRNTGELFF.

The sample holds one count of this clone. The CDR3 region is CASSRFQGAATDTQYF. The CDR3 DNA follows: TGCGCCAGCAGCCGCTTTCAGGGGGCAGCCACAGATACGCAGTATTTT. The genes are TRBV4-1 and TRBJ2-3; 8 nucleotides line up with TRBD1. Germline V gene sequence: CDR1 MGHRA, CDR2 YSYEKL. CDR3 length: 16 residues. The ends lost 4 bases at V and 2 bases at J; junction bases unmatched: 8.

The CDR3 DNA follows: TGTGCCAGCAGCCGACGGGACACTTCCTACGAGCAGTACTTC. Translation: CASSRRDTSYEQYF. J is TRBJ2-7 and V is TRBV14; TRBD1 is a possible D gene (6 bases). Per the germline V gene, CDR1 is SGHDN and CDR2 is FVKESK. CDR3 length equals 14 residues. Trimming took 4 bases from V and 1 from J, leaving 11 bases between them.